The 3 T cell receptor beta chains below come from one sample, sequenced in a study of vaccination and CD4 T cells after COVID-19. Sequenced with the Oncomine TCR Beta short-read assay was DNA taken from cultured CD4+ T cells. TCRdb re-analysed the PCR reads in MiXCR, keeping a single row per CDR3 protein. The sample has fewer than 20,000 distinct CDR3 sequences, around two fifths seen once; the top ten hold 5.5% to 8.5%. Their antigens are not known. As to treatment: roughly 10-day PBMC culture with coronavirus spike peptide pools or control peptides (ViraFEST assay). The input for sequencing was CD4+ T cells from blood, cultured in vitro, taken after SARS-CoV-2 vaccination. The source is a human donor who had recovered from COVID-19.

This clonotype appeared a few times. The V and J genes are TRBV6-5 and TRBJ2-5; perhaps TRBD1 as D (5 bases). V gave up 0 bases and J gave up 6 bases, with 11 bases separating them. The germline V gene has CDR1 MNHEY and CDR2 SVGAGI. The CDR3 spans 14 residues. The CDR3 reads CASSYSQGMQTQYF. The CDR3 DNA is TGTGCCAGCAGTTACTCCCAGGGCATGCAGACCCAGTACTTC.

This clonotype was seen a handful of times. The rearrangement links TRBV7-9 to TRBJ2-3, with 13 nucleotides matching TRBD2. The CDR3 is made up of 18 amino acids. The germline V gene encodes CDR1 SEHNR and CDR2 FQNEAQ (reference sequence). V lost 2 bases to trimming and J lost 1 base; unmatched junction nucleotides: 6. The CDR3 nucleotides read TGTGCCAGCAGCTTAATTACTAGCGGGAGGGCTCGCACAGATACGCAGTATTTT. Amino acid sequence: CASSLITSGRARTDTQYF.

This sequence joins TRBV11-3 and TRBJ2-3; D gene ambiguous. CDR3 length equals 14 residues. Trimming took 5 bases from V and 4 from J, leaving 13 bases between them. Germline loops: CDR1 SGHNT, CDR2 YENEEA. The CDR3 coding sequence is TGTGCCAGCAGCCCTACCGGAAGCTCAGATACGCAGTATTTT. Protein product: CASSPTGSSDTQYF. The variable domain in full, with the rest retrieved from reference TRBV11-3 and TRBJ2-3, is EAGVVQSPRYKIIEKKQPVAFWCNPISGHNTLYWYLQNLGQGPELLIRYENEEAVDDSQLPKDRFSAERLKGVDSTLKIQPAELGDSAVYLCASSPTGSSDTQYFGPGTRLTVL.